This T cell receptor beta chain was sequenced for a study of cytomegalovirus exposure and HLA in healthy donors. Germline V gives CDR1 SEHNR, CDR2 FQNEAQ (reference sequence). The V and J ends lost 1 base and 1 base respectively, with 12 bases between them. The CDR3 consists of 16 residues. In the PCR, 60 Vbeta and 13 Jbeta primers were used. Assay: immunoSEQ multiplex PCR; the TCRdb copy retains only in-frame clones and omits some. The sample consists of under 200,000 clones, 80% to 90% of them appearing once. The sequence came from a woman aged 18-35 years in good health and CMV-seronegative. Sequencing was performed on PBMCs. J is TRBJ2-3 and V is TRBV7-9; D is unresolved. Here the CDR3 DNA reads TGTGCCAGCAGCTTAGTTACAGAATTGGGCACAGATACGCAGTATTTT. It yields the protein CASSLVTELGTDTQYF.